Listed here are 21 T cell receptor beta chains from one sample, sequenced in a study of Ad26.COV2.S vaccination and SARS-CoV-2 variants. TCRdb's copy holds only in-frame clones and misses some; the assay was immunoSEQ multiplex PCR. The sample yields 330,000 or so clones, 90% seen once. Documented treatment: some 20 received Ad26.COV2.S at low or high dose, single or two shots; 5 received placebo; per-sample allocation not given. The samples date from day 63 after the first vaccine or placebo injection. The sequences come from peripheral blood, collected in a trial of Ad26.COV2.S vaccine versus placebo. The receptors come from a person between 18 and 65 years old who received the Ad26.COV2.S COVID-19 vaccine or a placebo.

The V and J genes are TRBV7-2 and TRBJ1-1, with unresolved D. CDR3 size: 13 residues. The germline CDR1 and CDR2 sequences are SGHTA and FQGNSA. V shed 3 bases and J shed 4 bases, with 9 bases lying between them. CDR3 sequence (DNA): TGTGCCAGCAGCTTTGGCGAGGCCACTGAAGCTTTCTTT. This codes for CASSFGEATEAFF.

The chain combines TRBV3-1 (or the pseudogene TRBV3-2) with TRBJ2-5; weak D call: TRBD1 (6 bases). Per the germline V gene, CDR1 is LGHDT and CDR2 is YNNKEL (reference sequence). V was clipped by 4 bases and J by 5 bases, with 14 bases between them. The CDR3 has 14 amino acids. The CDR3 protein is CASSRTAALETQYF. CDR3 sequence (DNA): TGTGCCAGCAGCCGGACAGCGGCACTGGAGACCCAGTACTTC.

The chain employs TRBV27 and TRBJ2-6; D gene uncertain. The CDR3 has 18 residues. Trimming cost V 2 bases and J 3 bases, with 17 bases left between them. The germline CDR1 and CDR2 sequences are MNHEY and SMNVEV (reference sequence). CDR3 sequence reads: CASSLTVLAGGGANVLTF. CDR3 sequence (DNA): TGTGCCAGCAGTTTAACGGTCCTCGCCGGCGGTGGGGCCAACGTCCTGACTTTC.

This chain links TRBV9 with TRBJ2-2; D might be TRBD2 (6 bases). V was clipped by 2 bases and J by 3 bases, with 20 bases between them. This CDR3 is 18 amino acids long. CDR1 is SGDLS, CDR2 YYNGEE, per germline. In DNA, the CDR3 is TGTGCCAGCAGCGTCCGCCTTTTAATCGGCGGGGACACCGGGGAGCTGTTTTTT. Amino acids: CASSVRLLIGGDTGELFF.

The chain links TRBV4-3 to TRBJ1-5; D ambiguous. The CDR3 runs 13 residues. Germline CDR1 and CDR2: LGHNA and YSLEER. V shed 0 bases and J shed 5 bases, with 5 bases lying between them. CDR3 amino acids: CASSQDGYQPQHF. The CDR3 DNA is TGCGCCAGCAGCCAAGACGGGTATCAGCCCCAGCATTTT.

The J gene is TRBJ2-3, the V gene TRBV19; D may correspond to TRBD1 or TRBD2 (5 bases each). Germline CDR1 and CDR2: LNHDA and SQIVND (reference sequence). V was pared by 5 bases and J by 2 bases, with 11 bases between. The CDR3 contains 14 residues. Here the CDR3 DNA reads TGTGCCAGTAGTCCTTGGGACGTCACAGATACGCAGTATTTT. Translation gives CASSPWDVTDTQYF.

The J gene is TRBJ1-2, the V gene TRBV4-1; D uncertain. The CDR3 is 13 amino acids. V shed 5 bases and J shed 4 bases, with 11 bases lying between them. Germline CDR1 and CDR2: MGHRA and YSYEKL. CDR3 DNA sequence: TGCGCCAGCAGCTTTACAGAGTCCTATGGCTACACCTTC. It translates to CASSFTESYGYTF.

This clone has just a few counts. The chain uses TRBV28 and TRBJ1-6; D is perhaps TRBD1 (6 bases). This CDR3 has 14 amino acids. V was shortened by 4 bases and J by 7 bases, with 11 bases between the two germline ends. Germline CDR1 is MDHEN and CDR2 is SYDVKM. The CDR3 nucleotides read TGTGCCAGCAGTTGGACAGCCGGCAATTCACCCCTCCACTTT. Protein: CASSWTAGNSPLHF. The complete variable domain, with remaining parts taken from reference TRBV28 and TRBJ1-6, reads DVKVTQSSRYLVKRTGEKVFLECVQDMDHENMFWYRQDPGLGLRLIYFSYDVKMKEKGDIPEGYSVSREKKERFSLILESASTNQTSMYLCASSWTAGNSPLHFGNGTRLTVT.

The chain combines TRBV19 with TRBJ2-7; D ambiguous. CDR1 LNHDA and CDR2 SQIVND come from the germline V gene (reference sequence). This CDR3 is 15 amino acids long. V gave up 2 bases and J gave up 0 bases, with 11 bases separating them. The DNA of the CDR3 is TGTGCCAGTAGTATAAGCCGCGGCAGCTCCTACGAGCAGTACTTC. It yields the protein CASSISRGSSYEQYF.

This chain uses TRBV11-2 with TRBJ1-1, with D perhaps matching TRBD1 (6 bases). V was cut by 1 base and J by 5 bases, with 8 bases left in between. The CDR3 totals 13 residues. CDR1 is SGHAT and CDR2 is FQNNGV in the germline V gene. CDR3: CASSLVTGTEAFF. The CDR3 DNA reads TGTGCCAGCAGCTTAGTAACAGGGACTGAAGCTTTCTTT.

This clone was observed a handful of times. The chain joins TRBV4-1 to TRBJ1-5; 10 nucleotides line up with TRBD1. Germline V gene sequence: CDR1 MGHRA, CDR2 YSYEKL. V lost 4 bases and J lost 2; bases outside the gene matches: 8. The CDR3 length is 17 residues. CDR3 region: CASSRITGTGGNQPQHF. CDR3 bases: TGCGCCAGCAGCCGAATAACCGGGACAGGGGGCAATCAGCCCCAGCATTTT.

The chain has TRBV5-6 and TRBJ1-4; D is ambiguous. V shed 1 base and J shed 2 bases, with 3 bases lying between them. CDR1 is SGHDT, CDR2 YYEEEE, per germline. This CDR3 has 13 amino acids. The CDR3 protein is CASSLWTNEKLFF. CDR3 nucleotide sequence: TGTGCCAGCAGCTTGTGGACTAATGAAAAACTGTTTTTT.

V usage is TRBV4-3 and J usage is TRBJ2-7; D unresolved. Trimming took off 0 bases at V and 2 bases at J, with 8 bases between the two ends. The CDR3 totals 14 residues. Germline CDR1 LGHNA, CDR2 YSLEER. This CDR3 is CASSQEGETYEQYF. The CDR3 DNA reads TGCGCCAGCAGCCAAGAAGGCGAGACCTACGAGCAGTACTTC.

The CDR3 protein is CASGSVGTGTYEQYF. CDR3 nucleotides: TGTGCCAGCGGCTCTGTGGGGACGGGGACCTACGAGCAGTACTTC. The chain recombines TRBV27 with TRBJ2-7; D is possibly TRBD1 or TRBD2 (5 bases each). The V gene lost 8 bases and the J gene lost 2 bases, with 19 bases spanning the gap. The CDR3 loop spans 15 amino acids. Germline V gene sequence: CDR1 MNHEY, CDR2 SMNVEV (reference sequence).

The chain uses TRBV11-2 and TRBJ2-7, with D hard to call. CDR1 and CDR2 from the germline V gene are SGHAT and FQNNGV. The CDR3 is 11 amino acids. The ends were cut back, 5 bases at V and 7 bases at J, with 9 bases in the middle. The CDR3 region is CASSPWGEQYF. CDR3 bases: TGTGCCAGCAGCCCTTGGGGAGAGCAGTACTTC. The full variable domain, with the rest looked up from reference TRBV11-2 and TRBJ2-7, is EAGVAQSPRYKIIEKRQSVAFWCNPISGHATLYWYQQILGQGPKLLIQFQNNGVVDDSQLPKDRFSAERLKGVDSTLKIQPAKLEDSAVYLCASSPWGEQYFGPGTRLTVT.

The rearrangement joins TRBV4-3 to TRBJ1-2; D may be TRBD1 (5 bases). The CDR3 loop spans 15 amino acids. The V end was cut by 0 bases, the J end by 8 bases, with 16 bases between. Germline-derived CDR1 and CDR2 are LGHNA and YSLEER. The CDR3 DNA reads as TGCGCCAGCAGCCAAGATGAGGGGCTGCCGGGGGGCTACACCTTC. Encoded protein: CASSQDEGLPGGYTF.

This rearrangement joins TRBV5-1 to TRBJ1-5, with D possibly matching TRBD1 (5 bases). V was shortened by 7 bases and J by 0 bases, with 11 bases between the two germline ends. Germline CDR1 is SGHRS and CDR2 is YFSETQ. The CDR3 length is 14 residues. CDR3 nucleotides: TGCGCCAGCCGGAGGGACGGTAGCAATCAGCCCCAGCATTTT. It yields the protein CASRRDGSNQPQHF.

This chain joins TRBV7-3 and TRBJ2-1; D may be TRBD2 (5 bases). This CDR3 is 14 amino acids long. V was pared by 4 bases and J by 7 bases, with 14 bases between. Germline-derived CDR1 and CDR2 are SGHTA and FQGTGA. The DNA of the CDR3 is TGTGCCAGCAGCTCCCTCGGACTTAGGAATGAGCAGTTCTTC. Its translation: CASSSLGLRNEQFF.

The chain employs TRBV20-1 and TRBJ1-3; the D is unclear. Germline V gene data show CDR1 as DFQATT and CDR2 as SNEGSKA (reference sequence). The V gene lost 3 bases and the J gene lost 8 bases, with 11 bases spanning the gap. CDR3 length equals 12 residues. CDR3 amino acids: CSASRDLDTIYF. The DNA of the CDR3 is TGCAGTGCTAGTCGGGATCTTGACACCATATATTTT.

The chain joins TRBV4-1 to TRBJ2-1; the match to TRBD1 covers 10 bases. The V and J ends lost 4 bases and 6 bases, in that order; junction bases with no gene match: 3. Germline-derived CDR1 and CDR2 are MGHRA and YSYEKL. This CDR3 has 14 residues. The CDR3 here is CASSRDRGANEQFF. For the CDR3, the DNA is TGCGCCAGCAGCCGGGACAGGGGCGCCAATGAGCAGTTCTTC.

The chain joins TRBV18 to TRBJ1-1, with D maybe TRBD1 (6 bases). Germline V CDR1 and CDR2: KGHSH, LQKENI. Trimming removed 3 bases from V and 8 bases from J, with 13 bases in between. The CDR3 length is 13 residues. The CDR3 region is CASSPGGRGEAFF. The CDR3 bases are TGTGCCAGCTCACCGGGCGGCAGGGGCGAAGCTTTCTTT.